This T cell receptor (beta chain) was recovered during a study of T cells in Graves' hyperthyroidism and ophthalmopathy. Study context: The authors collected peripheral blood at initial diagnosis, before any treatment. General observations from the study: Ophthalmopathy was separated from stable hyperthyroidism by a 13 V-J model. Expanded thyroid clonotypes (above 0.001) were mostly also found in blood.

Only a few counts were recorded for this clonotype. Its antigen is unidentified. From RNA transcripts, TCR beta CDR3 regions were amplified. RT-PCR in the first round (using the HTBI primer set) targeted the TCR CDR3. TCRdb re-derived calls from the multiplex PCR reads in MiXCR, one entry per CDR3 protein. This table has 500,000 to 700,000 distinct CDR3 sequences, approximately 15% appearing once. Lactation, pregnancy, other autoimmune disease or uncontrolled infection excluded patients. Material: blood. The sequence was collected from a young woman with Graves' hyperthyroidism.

CDR3 sequence: CASGLVVGLSGELFF. For the CDR3, the DNA is TGTGCTAGTGGTTTGGTAGTCGGTCTCTCCGGGGAGCTGTTTTTT. V usage is TRBV12-5 and J usage is TRBJ2-2; D is ambiguous. V shed 0 bases and J shed 6 bases, with 11 bases lying between them. This CDR3 region has 15 residues. The germline V gene encodes CDR1 LGHNT and CDR2 FRNRAP.